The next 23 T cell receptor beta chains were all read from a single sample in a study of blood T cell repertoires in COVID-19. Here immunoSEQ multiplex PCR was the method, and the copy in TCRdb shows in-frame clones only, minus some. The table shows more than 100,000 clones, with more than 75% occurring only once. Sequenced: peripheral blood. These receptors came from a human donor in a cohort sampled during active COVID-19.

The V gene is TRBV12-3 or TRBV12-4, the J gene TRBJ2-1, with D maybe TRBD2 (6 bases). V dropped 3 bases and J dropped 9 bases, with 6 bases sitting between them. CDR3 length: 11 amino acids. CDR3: CASSLGGEQFF. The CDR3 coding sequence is TGTGCCAGCAGTTTGGGGGGTGAGCAGTTCTTC.

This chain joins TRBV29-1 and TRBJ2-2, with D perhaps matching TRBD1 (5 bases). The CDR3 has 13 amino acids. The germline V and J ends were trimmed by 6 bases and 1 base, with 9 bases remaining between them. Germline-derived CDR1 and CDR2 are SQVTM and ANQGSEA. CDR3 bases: TGCAGCGTCGGTACAGGGAACACCGGGGAGCTGTTTTTT. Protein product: CSVGTGNTGELFF.

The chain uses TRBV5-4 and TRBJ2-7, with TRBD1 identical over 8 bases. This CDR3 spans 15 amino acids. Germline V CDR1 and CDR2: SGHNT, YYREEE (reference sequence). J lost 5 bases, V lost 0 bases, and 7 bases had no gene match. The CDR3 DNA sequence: TGTGCCAGCAGCTTGGCCCCAGGGGGCGGGAACGAGCAGTACTTC. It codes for CASSLAPGGGNEQYF.

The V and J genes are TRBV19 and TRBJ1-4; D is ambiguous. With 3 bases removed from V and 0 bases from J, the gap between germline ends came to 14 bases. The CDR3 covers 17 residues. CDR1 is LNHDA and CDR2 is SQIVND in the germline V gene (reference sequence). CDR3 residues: CASSIMLSGATNEKLFF. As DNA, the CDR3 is TGTGCCAGTAGTATTATGCTCTCCGGAGCAACTAATGAAAAACTGTTTTTT. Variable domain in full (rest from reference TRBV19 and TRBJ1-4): DGGITQSPKYLFRKEGQNVTLSCEQNLNHDAMYWYRQDPGQGLRLIYYSQIVNDFQKGDIAEGYSVSREKKESFPLTVTSAQKNPTAFYLCASSIMLSGATNEKLFFGSGTQLSVL.

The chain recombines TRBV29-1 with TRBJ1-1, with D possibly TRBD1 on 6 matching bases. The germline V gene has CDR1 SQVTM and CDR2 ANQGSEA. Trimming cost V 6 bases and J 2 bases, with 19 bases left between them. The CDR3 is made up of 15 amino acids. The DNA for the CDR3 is TGCAGCGTGTACCCCCAGGGGACATATAACACTGAAGCTTTCTTT. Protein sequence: CSVYPQGTYNTEAFF.

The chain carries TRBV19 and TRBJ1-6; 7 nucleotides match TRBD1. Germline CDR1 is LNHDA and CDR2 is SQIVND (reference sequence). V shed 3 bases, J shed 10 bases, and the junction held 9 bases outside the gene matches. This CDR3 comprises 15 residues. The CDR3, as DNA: TGTGCCAGTAGTATCGCGACAGGGTTCAACTCACCCCTCCACTTT. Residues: CASSIATGFNSPLHF.

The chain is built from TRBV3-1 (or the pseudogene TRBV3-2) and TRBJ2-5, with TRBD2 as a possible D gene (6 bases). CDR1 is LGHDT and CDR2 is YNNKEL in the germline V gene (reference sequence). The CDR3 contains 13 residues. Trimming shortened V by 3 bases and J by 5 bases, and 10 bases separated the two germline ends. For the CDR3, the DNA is TGTGCCAGCAGCCATGGGGGGAAGGAGACCCAGTACTTC. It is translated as CASSHGGKETQYF.

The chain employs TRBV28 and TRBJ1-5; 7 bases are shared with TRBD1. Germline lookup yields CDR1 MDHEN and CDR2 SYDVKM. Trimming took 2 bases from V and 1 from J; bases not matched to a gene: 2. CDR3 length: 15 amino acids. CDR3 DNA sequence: TGTGCCAGCAGTTTACAGGGGGACAGCAATCAGCCCCAGCATTTT. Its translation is CASSLQGDSNQPQHF.

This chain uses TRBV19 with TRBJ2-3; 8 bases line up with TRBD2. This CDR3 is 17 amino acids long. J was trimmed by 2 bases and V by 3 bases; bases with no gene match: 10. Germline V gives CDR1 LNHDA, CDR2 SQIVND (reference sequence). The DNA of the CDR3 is TGTGCCAGTAGTATGATATTGGTAGCGGGGATCACAGATACGCAGTATTTT. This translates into CASSMILVAGITDTQYF. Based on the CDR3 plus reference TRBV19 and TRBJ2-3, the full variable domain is DGGITQSPKYLFRKEGQNVTLSCEQNLNHDAMYWYRQDPGQGLRLIYYSQIVNDFQKGDIAEGYSVSREKKESFPLTVTSAQKNPTAFYLCASSMILVAGITDTQYFGPGTRLTVL.

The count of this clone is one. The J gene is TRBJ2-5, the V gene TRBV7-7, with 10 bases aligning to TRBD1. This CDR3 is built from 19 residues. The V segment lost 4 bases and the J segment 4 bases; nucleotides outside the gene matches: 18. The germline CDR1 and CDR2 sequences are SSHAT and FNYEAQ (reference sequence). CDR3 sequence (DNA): TGTGCCAGCAGCTCTCTCACGGGACAGGGGATAGGGATAGGAGAGACCCAGTACTTC. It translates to CASSSLTGQGIGIGETQYF. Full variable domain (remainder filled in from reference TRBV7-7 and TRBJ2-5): GAGVSQSPRYKVTKRGQDVTLRCDPISSHATLYWYQQALGQGPEFLTYFNYEAQPDKSGLPSDRFSAERPEGSISTLTIQRTEQRDSAMYRCASSSLTGQGIGIGETQYFGPGTRLLVL.

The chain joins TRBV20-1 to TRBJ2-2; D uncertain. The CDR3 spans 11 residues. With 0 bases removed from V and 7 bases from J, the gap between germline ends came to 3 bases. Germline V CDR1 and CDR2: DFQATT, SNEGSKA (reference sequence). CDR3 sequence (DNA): TGCAGTGCTAGAGACCTCGGGGAGCTGTTTTTT. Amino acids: CSARDLGELFF.

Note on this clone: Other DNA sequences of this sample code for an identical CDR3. The CDR3 loop reads CASSQDVRGRETQYF. The DNA of the CDR3 is TGCGCCAGCAGCCAAGATGTCCGGGGTCGAGAGACCCAGTACTTC. The chain recombines TRBV4-1 with TRBJ2-5, with D possibly being TRBD2 (5 bases). From germline, CDR1 is MGHRA and CDR2 YSYEKL. Trimming cost V 0 bases and J 4 bases, with 12 bases left between them. The CDR3 has 15 residues.

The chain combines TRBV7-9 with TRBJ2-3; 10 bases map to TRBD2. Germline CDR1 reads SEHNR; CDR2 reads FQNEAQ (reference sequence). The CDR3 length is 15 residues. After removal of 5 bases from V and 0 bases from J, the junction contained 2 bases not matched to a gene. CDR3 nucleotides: TGTGCCAGCAGCGGGACTAGCGACAGCACAGATACGCAGTATTTT. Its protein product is CASSGTSDSTDTQYF. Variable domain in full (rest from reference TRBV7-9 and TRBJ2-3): DTGVSQNPRHKITKRGQNVTFRCDPISEHNRLYWYRQTLGQGPEFLTYFQNEAQLEKSRLLSDRFSAERPKGSFSTLEIQRTEQGDSAMYLCASSGTSDSTDTQYFGPGTRLTVL.

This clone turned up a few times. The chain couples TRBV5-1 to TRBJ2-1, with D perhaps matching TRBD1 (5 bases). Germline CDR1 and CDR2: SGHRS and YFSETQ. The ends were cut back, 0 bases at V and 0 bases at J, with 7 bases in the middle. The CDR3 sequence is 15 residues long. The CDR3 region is CASSLEGSSYNEQFF. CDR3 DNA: TGCGCCAGCAGCTTGGAGGGGTCCTCCTACAATGAGCAGTTCTTC.

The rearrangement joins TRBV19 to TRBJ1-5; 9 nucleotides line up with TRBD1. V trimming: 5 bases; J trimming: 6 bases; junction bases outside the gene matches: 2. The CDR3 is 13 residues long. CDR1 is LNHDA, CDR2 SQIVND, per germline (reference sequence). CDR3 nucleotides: TGTGCCAGTAGTTTGACAGGGGGTCAGCCCCAGCATTTT. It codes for CASSLTGGQPQHF.

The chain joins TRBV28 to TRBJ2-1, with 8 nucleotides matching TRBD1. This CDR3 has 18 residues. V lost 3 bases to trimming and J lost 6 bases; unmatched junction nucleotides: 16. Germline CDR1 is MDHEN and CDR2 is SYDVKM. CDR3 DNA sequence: TGTGCCAGCAGTTTGGTCAGGGGGCGAGGAAGAGGGCCCAATGAGCAGTTCTTC. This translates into CASSLVRGRGRGPNEQFF.

In DNA form, the CDR3 reads TGCGCCAGCAGCTTGGAGCTGAACACTGAAGCTTTCTTT. It is translated as CASSLELNTEAFF. The J gene is TRBJ1-1, the V gene TRBV5-1, with unresolved D. This CDR3 is 13 amino acids long. Trimming cost V 0 bases and J 0 bases, with 3 bases left between them. Germline assignment: CDR1 SGHRS and CDR2 YFSETQ.

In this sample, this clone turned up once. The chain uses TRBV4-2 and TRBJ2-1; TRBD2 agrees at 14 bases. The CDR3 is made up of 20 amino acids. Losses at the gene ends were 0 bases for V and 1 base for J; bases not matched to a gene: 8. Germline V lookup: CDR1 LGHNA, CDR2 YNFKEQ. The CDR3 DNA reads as TGTGCCAGCAGCCAAGATCGCGGGACTAGCGGGAGTGGGTCCTACAATGAGCAGTTCTTC. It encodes CASSQDRGTSGSGSYNEQFF.

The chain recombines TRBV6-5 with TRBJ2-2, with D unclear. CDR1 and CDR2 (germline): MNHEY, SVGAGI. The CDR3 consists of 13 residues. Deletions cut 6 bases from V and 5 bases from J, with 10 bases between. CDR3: CASRGIWTGELFF. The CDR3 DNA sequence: TGTGCCAGCAGGGGCATCTGGACCGGGGAGCTGTTTTTT.

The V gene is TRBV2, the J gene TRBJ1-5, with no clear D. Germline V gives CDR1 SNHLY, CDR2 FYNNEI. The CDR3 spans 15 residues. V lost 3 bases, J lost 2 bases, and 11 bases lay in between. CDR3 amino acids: CASSELSGGNQPQHF. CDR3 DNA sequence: TGTGCCAGCAGTGAGCTGTCGGGAGGCAATCAGCCCCAGCATTTT.

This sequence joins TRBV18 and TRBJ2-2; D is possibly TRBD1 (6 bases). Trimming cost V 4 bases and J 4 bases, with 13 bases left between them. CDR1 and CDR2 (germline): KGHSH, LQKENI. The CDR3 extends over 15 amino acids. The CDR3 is CASSLRQAITGELFF. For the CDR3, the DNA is TGTGCCAGCTCACTCCGACAGGCGATCACCGGGGAGCTGTTTTTT.

The CDR3 reads CASSPDRDYEQYF. CDR3 bases: TGTGCCAGCAGCCCGGACAGAGACTACGAGCAGTACTTC. The gene calls are TRBV4-2 and TRBJ2-7; D might be TRBD1 (6 bases). The germline CDR1 and CDR2 sequences are LGHNA and YNFKEQ. The CDR3 runs 13 residues. V gave up 4 bases and J gave up 3 bases, with 10 bases separating them.

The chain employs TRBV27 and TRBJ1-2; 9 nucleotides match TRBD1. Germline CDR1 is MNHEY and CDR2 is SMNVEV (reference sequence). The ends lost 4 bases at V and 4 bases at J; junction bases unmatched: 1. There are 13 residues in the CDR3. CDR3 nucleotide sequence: TGTGCCAGCAGTTCGACAGGGGGCTATGGCTACACCTTC. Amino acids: CASSSTGGYGYTF.